This is a list of T cell receptor beta chains from one sample in a study of T cells in Graves' hyperthyroidism and ophthalmopathy. MiXCR, run by TCRdb on the multiplex PCR reads, gives a single entry per CDR3 protein. The profile covers 560,000 or so distinct CDR3 sequences, with just under 20% appearing a single time and over 45% taken by the ten largest. Sequenced sample: blood. The receptors come from a man aged 40-50 years with Graves' ophthalmopathy. CDR3s include the opening cysteine and the closing phenylalanine or tryptophan. The D gene is left open where the match is weak. Clone size is given for some rows only: seen once, a few or many times, or a class if the clone is expanded.

abundance	v_gene	d_gene	j_gene	CDR3nt	CDR3aa
-	TRBV19	-	TRBJ1-1	TGTGCCAGTAGTACCCAGGGGATTCCTGAAGCTTTCTTT	CASSTQGIPEAFF
-	TRBV15	-	TRBJ1-3	TGTGCCACCAGCAGAGACCGGCGAGGTCAGGGAAACACCATATATTTT	CATSRDRRGQGNTIYF
many	TRBV28	TRBD1	TRBJ2-2	TGTGCCAGCCAAATGACAGGGACCGGGGAGCTGTTTTTT	CASQMTGTGELFF
-	TRBV9	-	TRBJ2-1	-	CASSIYLCSVDLAGGPEQFF
many	TRBV27	TRBD2	TRBJ2-7	TGTGCCACACGATCCAGAGCGGGGGGTACCTACGAGCAGTACTTC	CATRSRAGGTYEQYF
many	TRBV12-3/TRBV12-4	-	TRBJ1-1	TGTGCCAGCAGTTTAGCGCAGGGGCCGGATACTGAAGCTTTCTTT	CASSLAQGPDTEAFF
many	TRBV2	TRBD1	TRBJ1-4	TGTGCCAGCAGTAGTTTCGACAGGGCGGGTGAAAAACTGTTTTTT	CASSSFDRAGEKLFF
-	TRBV11-2	TRBD2	TRBJ2-1	TGTGCCAGCAGCTCACATGCCGGGACTAGCGGGAGAGGGCATGAGCAGTTCTTC	CASSSHAGTSGRGHEQFF
many	TRBV5-1	-	TRBJ1-2	TGCGCCAGCAGCTCCGCGGGAGGGGCCGGCTACACCTTC	CASSSAGGAGYTF
many	TRBV30	-	TRBJ1-5	TGTGCCTGGAGACAGGGAAACAATCAGCCCCAGCATTTT	CAWRQGNNQPQHF
many	TRBV28	TRBD1	TRBJ1-5	TGTGCCAGCAGTTTATCCCAGGGGGCGTATCAGCCCCAGCATTTT	CASSLSQGAYQPQHF
-	TRBV27	-	TRBJ2-7	TGTGCCAGCAGTTCGACTAGGCTACTCTACGGGCAGTACTTC	CASSSTRLLYGQYF
few	TRBV5-4	-	TRBJ2-1	TGTGCCAGCAGCTTCCCCAGGGGCTCCTACAATGAGCAGTTCTTC	CASSFPRGSYNEQFF
few	TRBV7-2	TRBD1	TRBJ2-1	TGTGCCAGCAGCTTGGACAGGGGCATCTACAATGAGCAGTTCTTC	CASSLDRGIYNEQFF
few	TRBV7-3	TRBD2	TRBJ2-1	TGTGCCAGCAGCTTAAGCGGCCCGGGACAGGCCACTAGCGGGGGCTACAATGAGCAGTTCTTC	CASSLSGPGQATSGGYNEQFF
-	TRBV7-9	TRBD1	TRBJ1-3	TGTGCCAGCAGCTCCCTCCGGGACAGAGAATCTGGAAACACCATATATTTT	CASSSLRDRESGNTIYF
few	TRBV29-1	-	TRBJ1-2	TGCAGCGGCAGGCAGCCCGATGGCTACACCTTC	CSGRQPDGYTF
-	TRBV5-1	-	TRBJ2-7	TGCGCCAGCAGCAACCCGGGAGAATCACTCTACGAGCTGTACTTC	CASSNPGESLYELYF
few	TRBV5-1	-	TRBJ2-1	TGCGCCAGCAGCTATGACGGGACCGGCAGGACTATAAACAATGAGCAGTTCTTC	CASSYDGTGRTINNEQFF
many	TRBV7-2	TRBD2	TRBJ2-3	TGTGCCAGCAGCTTAGTCCTAGCGGGAGGCACAGATACGCAGTATTTT	CASSLVLAGGTDTQYF
many	TRBV3-1	-	TRBJ1-5	TGTGCCAGCAGCCATTGGGGGCCTGAGGAGCCCCAGCATTTT	CASSHWGPEEPQHF
-	TRBV12-3/TRBV12-4	-	TRBJ2-5	TGTGCCAGCAGTTTAGCGTGGCAGGGTCGGGAGACCCAGTACTTC	CASSLAWQGRETQYF
-	TRBV7-2	-	TRBJ1-1	TGTGCCAGCTTACCAGAGATGAACACTGAAGCTTTCTTT	CASLPEMNTEAFF
few	TRBV12-3/TRBV12-4	-	TRBJ2-3	TGTGCCAGCAGGCGGAGTACTCCGGATACGCAGTATTTT	CASRRSTPDTQYF
many	TRBV20-1	-	TRBJ2-7	TGCAGTGTGGGGGGCTACTCCTACGAGCAGTACTTC	CSVGGYSYEQYF
-	TRBV27	TRBD1	TRBJ2-3	TGTGCCAGCAGCAGAGACCAACAGGGGGCGATATGGGATACGCAGTATTTT	CASSRDQQGAIWDTQYF
few	TRBV6-1	-	TRBJ2-4	TGTGCCAGCGCGAGGGGTGGAGGGGCCAAAAACATTCAGTACTTC	CASARGGGAKNIQYF
-	TRBV27	-	TRBJ2-7	TGTGCCAGCAGTTTCGCGGGGTCCGGGGAGCAGTACTTC	CASSFAGSGEQYF
-	TRBV25-1	-	TRBJ2-7	TGTGCCAGCAGTCGCAGGGCCAGGGGCGAGCAGTACTTC	CASSRRARGEQYF
many	TRBV7-2	TRBD2	TRBJ2-3	TGTGCCAGCAGCCCCGACCGTTGGGGACTAGCGGGGGGTTCCTACACAGATACGCAGTATTTT	CASSPDRWGLAGGSYTDTQYF
many	TRBV7-2	-	TRBJ2-1	TGTGCCAGCAGCTCGGGGACCCGAATGGCGGGCAATGAGCAGTTCTTC	CASSSGTRMAGNEQFF
many	TRBV6-2/TRBV6-3	TRBD1	TRBJ2-7	TGTGCCAGCAGTCGAAGACAGGGGAGCGGGGAGCAGTACTTC	CASSRRQGSGEQYF
few	TRBV12-3/TRBV12-4	-	TRBJ2-5	TGTGCCAGCAGAATCGGGAAGGGTGAGACCCAGTACTTC	CASRIGKGETQYF
few	TRBV7-2	-	TRBJ1-5	TGTGCCAGCAGCTTTAGGGACATAGCGGGGAATCAGCCCCAGCATTTT	CASSFRDIAGNQPQHF
many	TRBV9	-	TRBJ1-1	TGTGCCAGCAGCGTACAGGACTTGAGCACTGAAGCTTTCTTT	CASSVQDLSTEAFF
-	TRBV7-6	TRBD1	TRBJ2-1	TGTGCCAGCAGCTTGGCAGGGGGCGGGTCGGATGAGCAGTTCTTC	CASSLAGGGSDEQFF